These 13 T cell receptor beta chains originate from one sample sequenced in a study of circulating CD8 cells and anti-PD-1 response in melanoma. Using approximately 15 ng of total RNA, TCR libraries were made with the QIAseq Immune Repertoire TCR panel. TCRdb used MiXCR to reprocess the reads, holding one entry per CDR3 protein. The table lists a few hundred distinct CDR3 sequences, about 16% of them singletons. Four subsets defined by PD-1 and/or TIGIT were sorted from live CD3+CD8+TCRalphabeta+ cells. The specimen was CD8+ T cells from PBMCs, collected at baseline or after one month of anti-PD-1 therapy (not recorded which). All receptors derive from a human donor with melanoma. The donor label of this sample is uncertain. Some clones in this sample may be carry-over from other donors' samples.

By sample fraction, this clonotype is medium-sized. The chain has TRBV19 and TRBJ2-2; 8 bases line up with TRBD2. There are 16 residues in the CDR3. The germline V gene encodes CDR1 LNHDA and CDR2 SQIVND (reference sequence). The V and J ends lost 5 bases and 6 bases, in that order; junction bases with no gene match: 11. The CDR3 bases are TGTGCCAGTAGTCCAGCGGGGGAGATGAATGCCGGGGAGCTGTTTTTT. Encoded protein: CASSPAGEMNAGELFF.

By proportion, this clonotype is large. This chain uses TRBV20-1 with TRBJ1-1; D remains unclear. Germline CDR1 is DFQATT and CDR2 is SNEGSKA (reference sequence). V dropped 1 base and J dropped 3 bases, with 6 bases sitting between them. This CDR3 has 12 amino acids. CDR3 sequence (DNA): TGCAGTGCTAGAGTTGGGGACACTGAAGCTTTCTTT. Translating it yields CSARVGDTEAFF.

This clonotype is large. The CDR3 DNA sequence: TGTGCCACCAGCGAAAGTACCTCTGGGGCCAACGTCCTGACTTTC. Protein: CATSESTSGANVLTF. The rearrangement uses TRBV15 and TRBJ2-6; D gene unclear. The CDR3 covers 15 residues. The germline CDR1 and CDR2 sequences are LNHNV and YYDKDF (reference sequence). V was pared by 5 bases and J by 0 bases, with 8 bases between.

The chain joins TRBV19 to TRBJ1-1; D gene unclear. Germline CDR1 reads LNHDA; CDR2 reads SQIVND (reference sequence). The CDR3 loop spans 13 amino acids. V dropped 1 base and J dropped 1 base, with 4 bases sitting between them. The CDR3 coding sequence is TGTGCCAGTAGTATAGTGAGGAACACTGAAGCTTTCTTT. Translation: CASSIVRNTEAFF.

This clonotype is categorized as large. The CDR3 DNA reads as TGCAGTGCTAGAGTGGGGCACGACTACAATGAGCAGTTCTTC. It translates to CSARVGHDYNEQFF. The J gene is TRBJ2-1, the V gene TRBV20-1; D may be TRBD1 (5 bases). The V and J ends lost 1 base and 3 bases respectively, with 10 bases between them. Looked up from germline, CDR1 is DFQATT and CDR2 is SNEGSKA (reference sequence). The CDR3 has 14 residues.

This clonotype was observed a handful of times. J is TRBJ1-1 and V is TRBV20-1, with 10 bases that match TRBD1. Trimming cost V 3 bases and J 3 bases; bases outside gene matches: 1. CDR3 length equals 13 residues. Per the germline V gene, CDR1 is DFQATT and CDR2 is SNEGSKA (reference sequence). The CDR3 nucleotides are TGCAGTGCTAGGGGGACAGGGGACACTGAAGCTTTCTTT. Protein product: CSARGTGDTEAFF.

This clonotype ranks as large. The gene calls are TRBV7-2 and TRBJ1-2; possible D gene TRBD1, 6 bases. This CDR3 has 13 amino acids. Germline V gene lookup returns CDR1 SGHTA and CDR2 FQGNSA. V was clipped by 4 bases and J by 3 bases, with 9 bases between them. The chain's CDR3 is CASSWTVDYGYTF. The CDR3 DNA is TGTGCCAGCAGCTGGACAGTGGACTATGGCTACACCTTC.

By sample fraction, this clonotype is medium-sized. The CDR3 coding sequence is TGCAGTGCTCAGGAGGGGACAGGGCGAATCTTAGAGCAGTACTTC. Translated, it gives CSAQEGTGRILEQYF. This chain uses TRBV20-1 with TRBJ2-7; 9 bases map to TRBD1. The CDR3 has 15 amino acids. After removal of 5 bases from V and 7 bases from J, the junction contained 15 bases not matched to a gene. Germline values: CDR1 DFQATT, CDR2 SNEGSKA (reference sequence).

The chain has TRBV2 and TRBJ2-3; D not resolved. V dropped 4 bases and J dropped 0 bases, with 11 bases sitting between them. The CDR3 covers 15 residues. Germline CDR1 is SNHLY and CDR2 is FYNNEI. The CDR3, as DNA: TGTGCCAGCAGTGGCCTCGCGTCTAGCACAGATACGCAGTATTTT. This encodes CASSGLASSTDTQYF.

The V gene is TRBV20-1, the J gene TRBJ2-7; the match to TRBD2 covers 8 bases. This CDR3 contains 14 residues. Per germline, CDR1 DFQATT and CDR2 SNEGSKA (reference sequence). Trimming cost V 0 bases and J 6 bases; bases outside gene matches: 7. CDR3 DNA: TGCAGTGCTAGAGACGGGGGGGAGGCCTGCGAGCAGTACTTC. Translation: CSARDGGEACEQYF.

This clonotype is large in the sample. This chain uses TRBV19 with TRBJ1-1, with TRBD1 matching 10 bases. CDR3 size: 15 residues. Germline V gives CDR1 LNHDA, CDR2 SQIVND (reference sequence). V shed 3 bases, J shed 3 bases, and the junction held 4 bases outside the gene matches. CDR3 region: CASSIRQGADTEAFF. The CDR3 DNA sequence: TGTGCCAGTAGTATCCGACAGGGGGCTGACACTGAAGCTTTCTTT.

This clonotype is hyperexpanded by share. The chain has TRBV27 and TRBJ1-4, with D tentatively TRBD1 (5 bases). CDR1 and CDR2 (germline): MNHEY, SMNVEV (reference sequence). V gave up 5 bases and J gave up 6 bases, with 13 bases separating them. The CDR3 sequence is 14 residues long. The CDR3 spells CASSSWVGDEKLFF. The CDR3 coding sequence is TGTGCCAGCAGTAGCTGGGTGGGGGATGAAAAACTGTTTTTT.

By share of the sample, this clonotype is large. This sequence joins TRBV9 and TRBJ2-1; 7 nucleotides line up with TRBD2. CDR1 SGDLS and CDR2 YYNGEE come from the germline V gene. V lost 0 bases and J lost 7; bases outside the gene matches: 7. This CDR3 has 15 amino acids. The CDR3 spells CASSVEKRGWNEQFF. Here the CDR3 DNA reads TGTGCCAGCAGCGTAGAGAAGCGGGGTTGGAATGAGCAGTTCTTC. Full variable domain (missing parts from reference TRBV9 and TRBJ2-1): DSGVTQTPKHLITATGQRVTLRCSPRSGDLSVYWYQQSLDQGLQFLIQYYNGEERAKGNILERFSAQQFPDLHSELNLSSLELGDSALYFCASSVEKRGWNEQFFGPGTRLTVL.